This TCR beta chain was recovered during a study of blood T cell repertoires in COVID-19. Participant ages covered roughly 18 to 89 years across about two dozen US areas. Clinical histories supplied by participants themselves formed the basis of cohort assignment. Original analysis: Estimation of nucleated cell counts relied on the amplification of reference gene primers. Sequencing used immunoSEQ multiplex PCR; TCRdb keeps in-frame clones, though not all of them. V and J calls and clone size are those listed in that table; D and trimming were worked out from the DNA. Among about 310,000 clones listed, almost 90% were seen once. The sequenced material came from PBMCs or T cells enriched from blood (not recorded which). This TCR was recovered from a woman aged 18-35 years with acute COVID-19.

CDR3 amino acids: CSASEGAEAFF. As DNA, the CDR3 is TGCAGTGCTAGTGAGGGCGCTGAAGCTTTCTTT. The chain joins TRBV20-1 to TRBJ1-1; D unresolved. V lost 3 bases, J lost 6 bases, and 8 bases lay in between. Looked up from germline, CDR1 is DFQATT and CDR2 is SNEGSKA (reference sequence). The CDR3 has 11 residues.